This record covers a single T cell receptor (beta chain). The data stem from a study of HIV-infected patients and healthy controls. Antiretroviral therapy had run roughly three months, about 14 weeks, before follow-up blood collection. Whole blood was used without fractionation, so all unsorted peripheral T cells were included. The V gene lost 5 bases and the J gene lost 0 bases, with 10 bases spanning the gap. The CDR3 loop spans 14 amino acids. About 500 ng RNA was reverse transcribed with alpha and beta constant-region primers. Each of the alpha and beta chains got its own library through chain-specific third strand synthesis with indices. TCRdb re-called the 5' RACE reads with MiXCR, one entry per CDR3 protein. The data hold about 6,600 distinct CDR3 sequences, with 10% observed a single time.

V usage is TRBV12-3 or TRBV12-4 and J usage is TRBJ1-1; the D gene is possibly TRBD1 (6 bases). Sequenced material: blood, taken during antiretroviral therapy. This receptor was identified in an adult with HIV infection. The CDR3 is CASSPRGMNTEAFF. The CDR3 coding sequence is TGTGCCAGCAGTCCCAGGGGCATGAACACTGAAGCTTTCTTT.